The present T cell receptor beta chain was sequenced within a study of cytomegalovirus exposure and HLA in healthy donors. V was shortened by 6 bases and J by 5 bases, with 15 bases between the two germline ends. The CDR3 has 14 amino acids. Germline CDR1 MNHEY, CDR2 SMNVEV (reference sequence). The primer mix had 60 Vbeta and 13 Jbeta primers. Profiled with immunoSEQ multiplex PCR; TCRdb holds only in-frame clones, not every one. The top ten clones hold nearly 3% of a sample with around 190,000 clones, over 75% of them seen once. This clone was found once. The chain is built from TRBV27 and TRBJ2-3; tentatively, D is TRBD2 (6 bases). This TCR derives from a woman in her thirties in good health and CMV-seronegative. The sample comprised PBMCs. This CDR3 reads CASSQSSGVDTQYF. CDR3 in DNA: TGTGCCAGCAGCCAAAGTTCGGGAGTAGATACGCAGTATTTT.